What follows are 17 T cell receptor beta chains derived from one specimen sequenced in a study of graft-versus-host responses after intestinal transplantation (dated by TCRdb to about 2021). Their antigen targets remain unknown. What this sample's time point label stands for: cells obtained before transplantation from donor or recipient. The library was made by the immunoSEQ multiplex PCR assay. TCRdb mirrors the immuneACCESS table, restricted to in-frame sequences. Some clones are absent from its copies; in checked studies, under half trace to an unresolved V gene, and the reason for the others is unknown. The sample includes 98,000 or so clones, with over 75% observed a single time. The top ten clonotypes cover approximately 0.88% of the sample. The sequencing used unstimulated CD4+ T cells sorted from spleen or lymph node cells, collected before intestinal transplant. These receptors came from a human donor who received an intestinal transplant.

The chain links TRBV7-2 to TRBJ2-1, with 12 bases aligning to TRBD2. The CDR3 is made up of 16 amino acids. CDR1 is SGHTA, CDR2 FQGNSA, per germline. Trimming at V came to 5 bases and at J to 6 bases, leaving 8 bases not matched to a gene. This CDR3 is CASSPAPSGRGNEQFF. The CDR3 coding sequence is TGTGCCAGCAGCCCCGCCCCTAGCGGGAGGGGCAATGAGCAGTTCTTC.

The chain carries TRBV6-5 and TRBJ2-7; TRBD2 matches 7 bases. The trim removed 10 bases at V and 3 bases at J, leaving 6 bases unmatched. The CDR3 is 12 residues long. Looked up from germline, CDR1 is MNHEY and CDR2 is SVGAGI. CDR3: CATTTGGYEQYF. CDR3 DNA sequence: TGTGCCACTACGACGGGAGGCTACGAGCAGTACTTC.

The rearrangement uses TRBV7-3 and TRBJ2-3, with a weak D call TRBD1 (6 bases). This CDR3 is built from 15 residues. Germline loops: CDR1 SGHTA, CDR2 FQGTGA. The germline V and J ends were trimmed by 2 bases and 6 bases, with 15 bases remaining between them. CDR3 nucleotide sequence: TGTGCCAGCAGCTTACTGGGGGCGCGTGGCGATACGCAGTATTTT. The encoded protein is CASSLLGARGDTQYF.

This clone was picked up a small number of times. The CDR3 is CASSLVPRTSGYNEQFF. The CDR3 nucleotides read TGCGCCAGCAGCTTGGTTCCCCGGACTAGCGGTTACAATGAGCAGTTCTTC. V gene TRBV5-1 combines with J gene TRBJ2-1; 10 nucleotides align to TRBD2. V lost 0 bases and J lost 4; bases outside the gene matches: 7. Germline loops: CDR1 SGHRS, CDR2 YFSETQ. This CDR3 region has 17 residues.

Turning to this clone: The germline gene is not matched at one end of the junction; a read error may be the cause. V and J are TRBV5-6 and TRBJ2-2; 12 nucleotides agree with TRBD1. CDR1 and CDR2 (germline): SGHDT, YYEEEE. The CDR3 has 16 amino acids. CDR3 bases: TGTGCCAGCAGCTGGGACAGGGGGCGCGACACCGGGGAGCTGCTTTTT. Protein sequence: CASSWDRGRDTGELLF.

This clone was seen a handful of times. The chain uses TRBV10-2 and TRBJ2-7; no firm D call. The V end lost 0 bases, the J end lost 3 bases, and 9 bases lay between the germline ends. The CDR3 is made up of 14 amino acids. Germline V gene sequence: CDR1 WSHSY, CDR2 SAAADI. CDR3 coding DNA: TGCGCCAGCAGTGAGTCGGGCCTCAACTACGAGCAGTACTTC. This translates into CASSESGLNYEQYF.

On this clone: This sample includes further DNA sequences coding for the same CDR3. V and J are TRBV27 and TRBJ1-6, with TRBD1 identical over 10 bases. The V gene end was trimmed by 2 bases and the J gene end by 6 bases; junction bases not matched to a gene: 7. The CDR3 loop spans 17 amino acids. Germline V lookup: CDR1 MNHEY, CDR2 SMNVEV (reference sequence). CDR3 nucleotide sequence: TGTGCCAGCAGTTTAGTCTTTCGACAGGGGGCTAATTCACCCCTCCACTTT. Its translation: CASSLVFRQGANSPLHF.

The DNA of the CDR3 is TGTGCCTGGGTCGGGACCGTCTCTGGAAACACCATATATTTT. Protein sequence: CAWVGTVSGNTIYF. The chain combines TRBV30 with TRBJ1-3, with a tentative D call TRBD1 (5 bases). Germline V CDR1 and CDR2: GTSNPN, SVGIG (reference sequence). V was pared by 5 bases and J by 0 bases, with 11 bases between. The CDR3 is 14 amino acids. The entire variable domain, with the rest obtained from reference TRBV30 and TRBJ1-3, is as follows: SQTIHQWPATLVQPVGSPLSLECTVEGTSNPNLYWYRQAAGRGLQLLFYSVGIGQISSEVPQNLSASRPQDRQFILSSKKLLLSDSGFYLCAWVGTVSGNTIYFGEGSWLTVV.

This clone was counted a few times. This sequence joins TRBV6-1 and TRBJ1-6, with unresolved D. Trimming removed 1 base at V and 6 bases at J, with 7 bases between. Germline CDR1 reads MNHNS; CDR2 reads SASEGT. This CDR3 is built from 14 residues. CDR3 loop: CASSEVGTNSPLHF. The CDR3 nucleotides are TGTGCCAGCAGTGAAGTGGGTACTAATTCACCCCTCCACTTT.

The V gene is TRBV9, the J gene TRBJ2-1, with 8 bases that match TRBD2. This CDR3 is built from 15 residues. V gave up 4 bases and J gave up 2 bases; unmatched junction bases: 5. Germline V gene data show CDR1 as SGDLS and CDR2 as YYNGEE. DNA of the CDR3: TGTGCCAGCAGCCTCACTAGCGGCCCCTACAATGAGCAGTTCTTC. It yields the protein CASSLTSGPYNEQFF.

V gene TRBV7-9 combines with J gene TRBJ2-5; D is possibly TRBD1 or TRBD2 (5 bases each). The J call may be in error: the DNA end matches TRBJ2-7 better. The CDR3 extends over 14 amino acids. Germline V gene sequence: CDR1 SEHNR, CDR2 FQNEAQ (reference sequence). Here the CDR3 reads CASSRLGGGYEQYF. For the CDR3, the DNA is TGTGCCAGCAGCCGCCTTGGGGGTGGCTACGAGCAGTACTTC.

The genes are TRBV29-1 and TRBJ2-4; no reliable D call. CDR3 length: 13 residues. Per the germline V gene, CDR1 is SQVTM and CDR2 is ANQGSEA. V lost 3 bases and J lost 0, with 6 bases in between. DNA for the CDR3: TGCAGCGTTGAGGGCCGAGCCAAAAACATTCAGTACTTC. Translation: CSVEGRAKNIQYF.

The chain joins TRBV7-9 to TRBJ1-1; 9 positions match TRBD1. The CDR3 runs 14 residues. V dropped 1 base and J dropped 7; count of bases not matched to a gene: 4. Germline CDR1 SEHNR, CDR2 FQNEAQ (reference sequence). CDR3 protein: CASSLEGTGIEAFF. For the CDR3, the DNA is TGTGCCAGCAGCTTAGAGGGGACAGGGATTGAAGCTTTCTTT.

The rearrangement joins TRBV6-5 to TRBJ2-7, with TRBD1 matching 10 bases. The V and J ends lost 6 bases and 4 bases, in that order; junction bases with no gene match: 9. CDR1 and CDR2 (germline): MNHEY, SVGAGI. The CDR3 is 15 residues long. CDR3: CASRRAGTGEYEQYF. As DNA, the CDR3 is TGTGCCAGCAGGAGAGCCGGGACAGGGGAATACGAGCAGTACTTC.

The chain couples TRBV4-2 to TRBJ2-7; 12 nucleotides agree with TRBD2. Germline-derived CDR1 and CDR2 are LGHNA and YNFKEQ. This CDR3 contains 17 residues. The junction had 8 bases not matched to a gene; V was cut back by 1 base and J by 4 bases. The DNA for the CDR3 is TGTGCCAGCAGCCAAGTATCTAGCGGGGGGGCGATGTACGAGCAGTACTTC. It codes for CASSQVSSGGAMYEQYF.

The chain joins TRBV2 to TRBJ2-5; TRBD2 matches at 9 bases. Trimming at V came to 1 base and at J to 1 base, leaving 10 bases not matched to a gene. Germline CDR1 SNHLY, CDR2 FYNNEI. This CDR3 has 18 residues. CDR3 protein: CASSEERSGRRTQETQYF. CDR3 nucleotide sequence: TGTGCCAGCAGTGAAGAACGCAGCGGGAGGCGCACCCAAGAGACCCAGTACTTC.

The genes are TRBV11-2 and TRBJ2-1; D might be TRBD1 (5 bases). The CDR3 totals 14 residues. CDR1 SGHAT and CDR2 FQNNGV come from the germline V gene. V dropped 3 bases and J dropped 8 bases, with 14 bases sitting between them. DNA of the CDR3: TGTGCCAGCAGCTTGACAGCCGGGCCAGATGAGCAGTTCTTC. It yields the protein CASSLTAGPDEQFF.